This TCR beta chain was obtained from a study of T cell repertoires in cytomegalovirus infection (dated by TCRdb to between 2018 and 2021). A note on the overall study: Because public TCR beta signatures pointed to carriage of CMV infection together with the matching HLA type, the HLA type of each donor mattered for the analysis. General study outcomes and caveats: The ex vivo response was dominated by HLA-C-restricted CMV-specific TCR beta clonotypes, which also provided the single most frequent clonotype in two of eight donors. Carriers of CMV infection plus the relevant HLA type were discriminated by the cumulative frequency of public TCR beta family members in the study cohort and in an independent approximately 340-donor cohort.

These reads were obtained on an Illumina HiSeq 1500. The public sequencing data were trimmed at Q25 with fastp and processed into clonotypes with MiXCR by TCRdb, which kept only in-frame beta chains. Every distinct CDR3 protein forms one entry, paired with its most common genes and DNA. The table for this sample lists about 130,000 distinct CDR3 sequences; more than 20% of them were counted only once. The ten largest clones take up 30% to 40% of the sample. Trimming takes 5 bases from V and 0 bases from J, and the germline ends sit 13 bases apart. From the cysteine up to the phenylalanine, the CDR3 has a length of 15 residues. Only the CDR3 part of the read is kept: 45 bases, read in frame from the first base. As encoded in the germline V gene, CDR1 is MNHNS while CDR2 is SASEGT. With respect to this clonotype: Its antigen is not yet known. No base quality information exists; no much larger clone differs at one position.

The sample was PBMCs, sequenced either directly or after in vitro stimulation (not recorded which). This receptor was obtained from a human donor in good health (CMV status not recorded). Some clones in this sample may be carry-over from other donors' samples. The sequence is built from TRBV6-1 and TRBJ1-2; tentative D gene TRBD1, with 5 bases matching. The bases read TGTGCCAGCAGTCACCAGGGAGCAGCTAACTATGGCTACACCTTC. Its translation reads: CASSHQGAANYGYTF.